This TCR beta chain emerged from a study of shared clonotypes between healthy human individuals. Study-wide context: The donors, a couple of women and three men, were aged 18 to 49. Overall study findings and caveats: Across subsets, estimated richness was generally greater for naive than for memory populations.

Recent acute infections and vaccinations were absent in the healthy HIV-negative adult donors. Naive CD45RA+ and memory CD45RA-negative subsets were split from CD4+ cells. This CDR3 region has 13 residues. Germline V gene data show CDR1 as GTSNPN and CDR2 as SVGIG (reference sequence). Some clones are missing from TCRdb's copy, which holds only in-frame ones; the method was immunoSEQ multiplex PCR. The table records 180,000 or so clones, about 93% of them present only once. Concerning this clone itself: The antigen is undetermined.

What was sequenced was naive CD4+ T cells sorted from blood. Subset specified: CD45RA+ positively selected. The chain has TRBV30 and TRBJ2-5; 12 bases match TRBD2. The better agreement between TRBJ2-7 and the DNA end casts doubt on the J call. This receptor was obtained from a woman in her thirties in good health. The CDR3 bases are TGTGCCTGTAGGACTAGCGGGACCTACGAGCAGTACTTC. It yields the protein CACRTSGTYEQYF.